What follows is one T cell receptor beta chain and its context. Its antigen remains unidentified. CDR3 length: 15 amino acids. CDR1 is SGHRS, CDR2 YFSETQ, per germline. The record originates from a study of blood T cells in healthy people across ages. General study points: Donors of long life had a larger count of naive CD4+ cells and greater diversity than aged donors.

All donors came from Russia, were Caucasian and healthy, and spanned ages roughly 6 to 95. Every donor contributed roughly 10 milliliters of peripheral blood by blood draw. A sample-barcoded 5' primer and a J-beta primer mix were used in a second PCR of roughly 7 to 12 cycles. Every cDNA was tagged by a template-switch adaptor with 12 random nucleotides. From the 5' RACE reads, TCRdb called clonotypes with MiXCR, one entry per CDR3 protein. The top ten clones hold roughly 7.9% of a sample with over a million distinct CDR3 sequences, approximately 38% of them seen once. The clonotype originates from a woman aged 18 to 35 in good health. Sequenced input: blood. This chain connects TRBV5-1 to TRBJ2-1, with TRBD1 matching over 7 bases. The J call is in doubt because the DNA end fits TRBJ2-7 better. The CDR3 is CASSLRQGPFNEQYF. The CDR3 DNA reads as TGCGCCAGCAGCTTAAGACAGGGCCCCTTCAATGAGCAGTACTTC.